The T cell receptor (beta chain) described here comes from a study of siplizumab effects on memory and regulatory T cells. Of note for this clone: Its specificity is unknown.

Trimming removed 2 bases from V and 0 bases from J, with 8 bases in between. This CDR3 has 14 residues. CDR1 and CDR2 (germline): SGHDT, YYEEEE. The assay was immunoSEQ multiplex PCR, and TCRdb's table has in-frame clones only and misses some. The table lists tens of thousands of clones, about 90% of them singletons. Overall study findings and caveats: Where siplizumab was present, mappable alloreactive CD4+ clones averaged about 67% Treg-derived, compared with roughly 30% in controls. Both greater diversity than memory cells and a major contribution to the alloresponse seemed to characterize naive T cells.

The V gene is TRBV5-6, the J gene TRBJ1-2; possibly TRBD1 for D (6 bases). Specimen: Tregs sorted from blood. This clonotype was sampled from a human donor in good health. The CDR3 region has the DNA TGTGCCAGCAGCTTTGCAGGGGCTAACTATGGCTACACCTTC. This translates into CASSFAGANYGYTF.